This T cell receptor beta chain was documented in a study of T cell responses to AZD1222 COVID-19 vaccine. TCRdb's copy holds only in-frame clones and misses some; the assay was immunoSEQ multiplex PCR. The sample lists over 150,000 clones, about 85% seen once, with around 3.1% in the top ten. This CDR3 has 13 amino acids. Trimming left V 6 bases short and J 4 bases short, with 11 bases between. The rearrangement links TRBV12-3 or TRBV12-4 to TRBJ2-3, with unresolved D. The sequence derives from an adult in good health. The starting material was peripheral blood, obtained on day 0 of AZD1222 vaccination. Here the CDR3 DNA reads TGTGCCAGCAGCCAGCCGGGTCCAGATACGCAGTATTTT. It encodes CASSQPGPDTQYF.